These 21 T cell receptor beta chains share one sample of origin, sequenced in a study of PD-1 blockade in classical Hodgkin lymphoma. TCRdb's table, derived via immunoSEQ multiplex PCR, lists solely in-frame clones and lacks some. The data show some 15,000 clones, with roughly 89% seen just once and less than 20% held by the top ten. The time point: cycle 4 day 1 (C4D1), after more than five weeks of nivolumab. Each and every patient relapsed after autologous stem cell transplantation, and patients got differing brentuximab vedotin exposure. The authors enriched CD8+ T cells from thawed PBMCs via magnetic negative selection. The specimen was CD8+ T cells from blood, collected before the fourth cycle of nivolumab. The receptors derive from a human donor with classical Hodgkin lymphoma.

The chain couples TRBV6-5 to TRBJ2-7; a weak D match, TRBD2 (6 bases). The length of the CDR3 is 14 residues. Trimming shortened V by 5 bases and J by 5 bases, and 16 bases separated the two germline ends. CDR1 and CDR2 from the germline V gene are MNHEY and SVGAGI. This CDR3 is CASSSGGARNEQYF. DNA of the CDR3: TGTGCCAGCAGTAGTGGAGGGGCGCGGAACGAGCAGTACTTC.

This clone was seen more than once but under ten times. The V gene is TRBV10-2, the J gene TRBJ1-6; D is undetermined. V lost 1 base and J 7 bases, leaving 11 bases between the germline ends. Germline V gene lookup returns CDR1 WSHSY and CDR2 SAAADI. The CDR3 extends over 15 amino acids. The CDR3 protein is CASSEFRDPNSPLHF. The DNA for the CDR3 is TGCGCCAGCAGTGAGTTCCGTGACCCCAATTCACCCCTCCACTTT.

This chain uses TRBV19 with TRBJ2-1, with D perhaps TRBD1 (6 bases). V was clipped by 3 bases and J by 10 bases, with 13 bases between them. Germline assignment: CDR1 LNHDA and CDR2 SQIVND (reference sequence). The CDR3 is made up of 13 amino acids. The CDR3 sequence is CASSIRVGTEQFF. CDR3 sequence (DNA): TGTGCCAGTAGTATCCGGGTAGGGACAGAGCAGTTCTTC.

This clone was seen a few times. The CDR3: CAISESRTVGNEKLFF. As DNA, the CDR3 is TGTGCCATCAGTGAGTCGAGGACAGTGGGTAATGAAAAACTGTTTTTT. The rearrangement uses TRBV10-3 and TRBJ1-4; a possible D gene is TRBD1 (6 bases). Trimming shortened V by 0 bases and J by 4 bases, and 12 bases separated the two germline ends. Germline V gene sequence: CDR1 ENHRY, CDR2 SYGVKD. The CDR3 length is 16 residues.

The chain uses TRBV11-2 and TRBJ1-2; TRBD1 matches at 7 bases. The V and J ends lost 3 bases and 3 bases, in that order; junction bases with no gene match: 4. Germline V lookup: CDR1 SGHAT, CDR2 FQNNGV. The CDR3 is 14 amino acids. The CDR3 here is CASSFPGQHYGYTF. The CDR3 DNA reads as TGTGCCAGCAGCTTTCCGGGACAGCACTATGGCTACACCTTC. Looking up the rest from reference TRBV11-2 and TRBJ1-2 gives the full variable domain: EAGVAQSPRYKIIEKRQSVAFWCNPISGHATLYWYQQILGQGPKLLIQFQNNGVVDDSQLPKDRFSAERLKGVDSTLKIQPAKLEDSAVYLCASSFPGQHYGYTFGSGTRLTVV.

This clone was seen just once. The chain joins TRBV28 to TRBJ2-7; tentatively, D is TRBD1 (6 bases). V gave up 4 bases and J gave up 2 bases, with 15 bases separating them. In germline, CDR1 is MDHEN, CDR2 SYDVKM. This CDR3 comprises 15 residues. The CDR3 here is CASSWALTGTYEQYF. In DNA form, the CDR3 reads TGTGCCAGCAGTTGGGCCCTCACAGGGACCTACGAGCAGTACTTC.

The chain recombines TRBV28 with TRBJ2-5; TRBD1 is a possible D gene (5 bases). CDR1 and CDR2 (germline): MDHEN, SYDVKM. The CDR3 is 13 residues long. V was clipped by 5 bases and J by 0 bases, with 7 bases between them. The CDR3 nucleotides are TGTGCCAGCAGTACCAGGGACCAAGAGACCCAGTACTTC. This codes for CASSTRDQETQYF.

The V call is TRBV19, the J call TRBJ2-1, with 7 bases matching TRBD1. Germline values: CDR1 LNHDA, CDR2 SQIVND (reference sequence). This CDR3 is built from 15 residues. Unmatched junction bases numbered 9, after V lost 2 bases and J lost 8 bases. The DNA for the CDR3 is TGTGCCAGTAGTATACCCCTGACAGGGCTAGATGAGCAGTTCTTC. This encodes CASSIPLTGLDEQFF.

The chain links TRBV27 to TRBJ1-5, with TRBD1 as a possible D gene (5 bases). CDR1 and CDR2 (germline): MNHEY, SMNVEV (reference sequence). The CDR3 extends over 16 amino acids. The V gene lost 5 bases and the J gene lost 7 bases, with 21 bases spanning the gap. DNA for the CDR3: TGTGCCAGCAGTCCCACGGTCAGGGAGGTATCACAGCCCCAGCATTTT. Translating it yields CASSPTVREVSQPQHF.

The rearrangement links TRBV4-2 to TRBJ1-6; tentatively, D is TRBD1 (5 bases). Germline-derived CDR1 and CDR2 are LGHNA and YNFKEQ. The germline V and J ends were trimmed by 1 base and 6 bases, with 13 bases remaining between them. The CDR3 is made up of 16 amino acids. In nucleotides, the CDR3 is TGTGCCAGCAGCCAAGTTTACGTGGGGGTTAATTCACCCCTCCACTTT. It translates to CASSQVYVGVNSPLHF.

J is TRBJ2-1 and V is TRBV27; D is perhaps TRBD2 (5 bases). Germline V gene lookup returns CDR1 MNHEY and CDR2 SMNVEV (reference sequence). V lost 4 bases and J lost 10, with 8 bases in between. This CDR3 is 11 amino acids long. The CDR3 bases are TGTGCCAGCAGTTCCGGGGAGGAGCAGTTCTTC. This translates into CASSSGEEQFF.

The CDR3 nucleotides read TGTGCCAGCAGCTCGGGACTAGGAGGTTTCGATACGCAGTATTTT. This encodes CASSSGLGGFDTQYF. V usage is TRBV13 and J usage is TRBJ2-3, with 8 bases aligning to TRBD2. The trim removed 4 bases at V and 6 bases at J, leaving 9 bases unmatched. Germline values: CDR1 PRHDT, CDR2 FYEKMQ (reference sequence). The CDR3 runs to 15 residues.

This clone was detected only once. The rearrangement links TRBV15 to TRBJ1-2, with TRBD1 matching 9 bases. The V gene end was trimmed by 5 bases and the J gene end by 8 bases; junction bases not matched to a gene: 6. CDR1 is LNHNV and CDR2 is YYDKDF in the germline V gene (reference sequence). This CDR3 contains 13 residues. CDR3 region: CATSEDRGDGYTF. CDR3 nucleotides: TGTGCCACCAGCGAAGACAGGGGGGACGGCTACACCTTC.

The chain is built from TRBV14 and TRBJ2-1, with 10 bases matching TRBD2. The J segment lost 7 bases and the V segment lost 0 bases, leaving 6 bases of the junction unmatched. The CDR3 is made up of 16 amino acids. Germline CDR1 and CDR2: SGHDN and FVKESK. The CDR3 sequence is CASSQDLGLAENEQFF. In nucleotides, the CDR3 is TGTGCCAGCAGCCAAGATCTCGGACTAGCGGAGAATGAGCAGTTCTTC.

The DNA for the CDR3 is TGTGCCAGCAGCTTAACCGGCCTAGTGGGGGAGACCCAGTACTTC. This gives the protein CASSLTGLVGETQYF. V gene TRBV7-3 combines with J gene TRBJ2-5; D ambiguous. The germline V gene encodes CDR1 SGHTA and CDR2 FQGTGA. The CDR3 runs 15 residues. The V and J ends lost 0 bases and 5 bases respectively, with 13 bases between them.

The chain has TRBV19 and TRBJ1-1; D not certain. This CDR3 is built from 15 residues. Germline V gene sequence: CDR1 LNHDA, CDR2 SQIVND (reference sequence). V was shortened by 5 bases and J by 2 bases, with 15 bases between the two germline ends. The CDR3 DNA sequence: TGTGCCAGTAGTGCCTATCCCGGGAGCAACACTGAAGCTTTCTTT. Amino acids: CASSAYPGSNTEAFF. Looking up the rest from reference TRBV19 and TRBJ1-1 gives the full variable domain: DGGITQSPKYLFRKEGQNVTLSCEQNLNHDAMYWYRQDPGQGLRLIYYSQIVNDFQKGDIAEGYSVSREKKESFPLTVTSAQKNPTAFYLCASSAYPGSNTEAFFGQGTRLTVV.

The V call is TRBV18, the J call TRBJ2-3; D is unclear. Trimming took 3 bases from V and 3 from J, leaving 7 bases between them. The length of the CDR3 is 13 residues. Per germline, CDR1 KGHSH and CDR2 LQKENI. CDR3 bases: TGTGCCAGCTCACCTGGGGTTACAGATACGCAGTATTTT. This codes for CASSPGVTDTQYF.

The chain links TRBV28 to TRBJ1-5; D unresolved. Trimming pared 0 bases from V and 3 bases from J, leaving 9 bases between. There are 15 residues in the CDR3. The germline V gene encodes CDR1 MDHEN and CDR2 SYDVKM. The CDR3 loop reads CASSLWEDHNQPQHF. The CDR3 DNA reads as TGTGCCAGCAGTTTATGGGAGGACCACAATCAGCCCCAGCATTTT.

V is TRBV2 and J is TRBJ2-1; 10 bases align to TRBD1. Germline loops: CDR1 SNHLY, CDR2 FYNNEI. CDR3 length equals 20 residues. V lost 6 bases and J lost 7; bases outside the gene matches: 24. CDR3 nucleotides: TGTGCCAGCAGGGGAAGCTTCAAGACTGGACAGGGGGGCGACCCTAATGAGCAGTTCTTC. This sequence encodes CASRGSFKTGQGGDPNEQFF. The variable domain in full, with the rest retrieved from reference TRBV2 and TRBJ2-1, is EPEVTQTPSHQVTQMGQEVILRCVPISNHLYFYWYRQILGQKVEFLVSFYNNEISEKSEIFDDQFSVERPDGSNFTLKIRSTKLEDSAMYFCASRGSFKTGQGGDPNEQFFGPGTRLTVL.

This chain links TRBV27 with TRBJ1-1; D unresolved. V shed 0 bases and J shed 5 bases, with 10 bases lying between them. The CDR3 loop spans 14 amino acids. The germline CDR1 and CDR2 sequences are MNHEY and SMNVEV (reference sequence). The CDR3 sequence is CASSLSGVGTEAFF. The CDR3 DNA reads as TGTGCCAGCAGTTTATCCGGGGTGGGGACTGAAGCTTTCTTT.

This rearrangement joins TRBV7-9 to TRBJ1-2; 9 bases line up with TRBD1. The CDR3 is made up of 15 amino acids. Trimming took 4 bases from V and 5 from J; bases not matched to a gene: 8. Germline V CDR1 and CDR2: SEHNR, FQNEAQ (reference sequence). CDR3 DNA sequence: TGTGCCAGCAGCTCCGGACAGGGGACGGGTTATGGCTACACCTTC. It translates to CASSSGQGTGYGYTF. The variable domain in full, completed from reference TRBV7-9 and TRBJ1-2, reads DTGVSQNPRHKITKRGQNVTFRCDPISEHNRLYWYRQTLGQGPEFLTYFQNEAQLEKSRLLSDRFSAERPKGSFSTLEIQRTEQGDSAMYLCASSSGQGTGYGYTFGSGTRLTVV.